Following are 26 T cell receptor beta chains from one sample sequenced in a study of blood T cell repertoires in COVID-19. The method was immunoSEQ multiplex PCR; TCRdb's version includes in-frame clones alone and lacks a portion of them. The table shows some 460,000 clones, with around 89% occurring only once. The sequencing sample was made of peripheral blood. Receptor source: a woman between 25 and 40 years old with acute or convalescent COVID-19.

The rearrangement uses TRBV28 and TRBJ1-5; D is possibly TRBD1 (5 bases). The CDR3 runs 13 residues. Germline V gene lookup returns CDR1 MDHEN and CDR2 SYDVKM. Deletions cut 2 bases from V and 6 bases from J, with 8 bases between. CDR3 amino acids: CASSLTGAQPQHF. The CDR3 DNA reads TGTGCCAGCAGTTTAACAGGAGCTCAGCCCCAGCATTTT.

This rearrangement joins TRBV4-1 to TRBJ2-5; D perhaps matches TRBD1 (6 bases). Trimming shortened V by 0 bases and J by 4 bases, and 12 bases separated the two germline ends. The CDR3 covers 15 residues. CDR1 is MGHRA and CDR2 is YSYEKL in the germline V gene. The CDR3 DNA sequence: TGCGCCAGCAGCCAAGACGCAGGGGATGCAGAGACCCAGTACTTC. The encoded protein is CASSQDAGDAETQYF.

This clone was counted once. This rearrangement joins TRBV19 to TRBJ1-4; D possibly corresponds to TRBD1 (5 bases). The V and J ends lost 5 bases and 7 bases respectively, with 23 bases between them. This CDR3 spans 17 amino acids. Germline CDR1 reads LNHDA; CDR2 reads SQIVND (reference sequence). CDR3 coding DNA: TGTGCCAGTAGTGTCGAGAGTGCGCGGGGGGAGGTTGAAAAACTGTTTTTT. Amino acids: CASSVESARGEVEKLFF.

The V call is TRBV5-1, the J call TRBJ2-7; weak D call: TRBD2 (5 bases). V gave up 3 bases and J gave up 2 bases, with 9 bases separating them. The CDR3 consists of 13 residues. From germline, CDR1 is SGHRS and CDR2 YFSETQ. The CDR3 sequence: CASSSDGTYEQYF. CDR3 nucleotide sequence: TGCGCCAGCAGCTCGGACGGGACCTACGAGCAGTACTTC.

The genes are TRBV3-1 (or the pseudogene TRBV3-2) and TRBJ1-1; D may be TRBD1 (5 bases). This CDR3 is 14 amino acids long. Germline assignment: CDR1 LGHDT and CDR2 YNNKEL (reference sequence). Trimming left V 6 bases short and J 2 bases short, with 13 bases between. CDR3 amino acids: CASSPRTFNTEAFF. The CDR3, as DNA: TGTGCCAGCAGTCCCAGGACATTCAACACTGAAGCTTTCTTT.

The CDR3 DNA reads as TGTGCCAGCAGTTACAGGGGGCGAGTCCTGGAGCAGTTCTTC. The encoded protein is CASSYRGRVLEQFF. The rearrangement links TRBV2 to TRBJ2-1, with 9 bases aligning to TRBD1. CDR1 and CDR2 from the germline V gene are SNHLY and FYNNEI. V gave up 5 bases and J gave up 10 bases; unmatched junction bases: 9. The CDR3 covers 14 residues.

This sequence joins TRBV28 and TRBJ2-3; D is unresolved. There are 15 residues in the CDR3. Between the trimmed V and J ends, which lost 1 base and 2 bases, there was a span of 10 bases. Germline V gene data show CDR1 as MDHEN and CDR2 as SYDVKM. CDR3 DNA: TGTGCCAGCAGTTTATTTAGAACAGTCACAGATACGCAGTATTTT. Residues: CASSLFRTVTDTQYF.

This sequence joins TRBV11-2 and TRBJ2-3; 8 nucleotides line up with TRBD2. V trimming: 5 bases; J trimming: 1 base; junction bases outside the gene matches: 11. Germline V gene lookup returns CDR1 SGHAT and CDR2 FQNNGV. The CDR3 contains 17 residues. As DNA, the CDR3 is TGTGCCAGCAGCCCCTCGGGGGGGGCACCCCGCACAGATACGCAGTATTTT. Its protein is CASSPSGGAPRTDTQYF.

The chain uses TRBV19 and TRBJ1-1, with a tentative D call TRBD1 (5 bases). Trimming stripped 3 bases from V and 3 bases from J, with 11 bases between. The CDR3 consists of 14 residues. Germline V gives CDR1 LNHDA, CDR2 SQIVND (reference sequence). CDR3 in DNA: TGTGCCAGTAGTATCTGGGCGGGGGACACTGAAGCTTTCTTT. This translates into CASSIWAGDTEAFF.

The J gene is TRBJ2-1, the V gene TRBV5-8; no clear D gene. Germline CDR1 SGHTS, CDR2 YDEGEE. The CDR3 consists of 17 residues. V lost 0 bases, J lost 0 bases, and 13 bases lay in between. CDR3 in DNA: TGTGCCAGCAGCTTGGCCTTTACACGAAGCTCCTACAATGAGCAGTTCTTC. Translating gives CASSLAFTRSSYNEQFF. Supplemented by reference TRBV5-8 and TRBJ2-1, the full variable domain reads EAGVTQSPTHLIKTRGQQATLRCSPISGHTSVYWYQQALGLGLQFLLWYDEGEERNRGNFPPRFSGRQFPNYSSELNVNALELEDSALYLCASSLAFTRSSYNEQFFGPGTRLTVL.

This chain uses TRBV4-2 with TRBJ2-7; 7 bases align to TRBD1. J lost 6 bases, V lost 4 bases, and 12 bases had no gene match. CDR1 LGHNA and CDR2 YNFKEQ come from the germline V gene. The CDR3 contains 15 residues. The CDR3, as DNA: TGTGCCAGCAGCCCGCTAGGGGGCCCGGGTTCCGAGCAGTACTTC. Translating gives CASSPLGGPGSEQYF.

This clone was recorded a few times. V is TRBV5-1 and J is TRBJ2-7, with D tentatively TRBD2 (5 bases). The CDR3 runs 13 residues. Germline CDR1 is SGHRS and CDR2 is YFSETQ. Trimming removed 4 bases from V and 3 bases from J, with 11 bases in between. The CDR3 sequence is CASSLSGNYEQYF. CDR3 DNA: TGCGCCAGCAGCCTTTCCGGGAACTACGAGCAGTACTTC.

The chain joins TRBV29-1 to TRBJ2-1, with 11 bases lining up with TRBD2. Germline trimming cut 3 bases from V and 3 bases from J; bases unmatched to any gene: 7. The CDR3 has 16 amino acids. Germline V gene lookup returns CDR1 SQVTM and CDR2 ANQGSEA. Here the CDR3 reads CSVDIASGGFYNEQFF. The CDR3, as DNA: TGCAGCGTTGATATAGCTAGCGGGGGGTTCTACAATGAGCAGTTCTTC.

The V call is TRBV5-6, the J call TRBJ1-3; D remains unclear. With 1 base removed from V and 2 bases from J, the gap between germline ends came to 10 bases. CDR1 and CDR2 from the germline V gene are SGHDT and YYEEEE. CDR3 length: 15 residues. CDR3 nucleotide sequence: TGTGCCAGCAGCTTGTCGTGGAGAACTGGAAACACCATATATTTT. Its translation: CASSLSWRTGNTIYF.

The gene calls are TRBV9 and TRBJ2-2; D is perhaps TRBD2 (6 bases). There are 15 residues in the CDR3. With 2 bases removed from V and 3 bases from J, the gap between germline ends came to 11 bases. Germline CDR1 is SGDLS and CDR2 is YYNGEE. CDR3 bases: TGTGCCAGCAGCGTGGGGGGACTTGACACCGGGGAGCTGTTTTTT. Translation gives CASSVGGLDTGELFF.

V gene TRBV7-2 combines with J gene TRBJ1-2, with 12 bases matching TRBD1. Losses at the gene ends were 2 bases for V and 5 bases for J; bases not matched to a gene: 6. The CDR3 is made up of 16 amino acids. CDR1 and CDR2 from the germline V gene are SGHTA and FQGNSA. CDR3 residues: CASSLRPGQGAYGYTF. For the CDR3, the DNA is TGTGCCAGCAGCTTAAGACCGGGACAGGGGGCTTATGGCTACACCTTC.

The gene calls are TRBV19 and TRBJ2-7; 7 positions match TRBD2. J lost 1 base, V lost 6 bases, and 9 bases had no gene match. Germline-derived CDR1 and CDR2 are LNHDA and SQIVND (reference sequence). This CDR3 has 15 amino acids. The CDR3 sequence: CASSLVSGESYEQYF. In DNA, the CDR3 is TGTGCCAGTAGCTTAGTAAGCGGGGAGTCCTACGAGCAGTACTTC.

V is TRBV6-5 and J is TRBJ1-3, with TRBD1 as a possible D gene (6 bases). Germline CDR1 reads MNHEY; CDR2 reads SVGAGI. Trimming removed 6 bases at V and 0 bases at J, with 6 bases between. The CDR3 sequence is 13 residues long. The CDR3 here is CASSRGSGNTIYF. The CDR3 coding sequence is TGTGCCAGCAGCAGGGGCTCTGGAAACACCATATATTTT.

The chain couples TRBV27 to TRBJ2-1; TRBD1 is a possible D gene (6 bases). The germline V gene has CDR1 MNHEY and CDR2 SMNVEV (reference sequence). V lost 1 base, J lost 8 bases, and 18 bases lay in between. This CDR3 has 16 amino acids. The CDR3 nucleotides are TGTGCCAGCAGTTTATATTCAGGGGAACCCGTGGATGAGCAGTTCTTC. Amino acid sequence: CASSLYSGEPVDEQFF.

V and J are TRBV5-8 and TRBJ1-2, with no clear D. The CDR3 is made up of 14 amino acids. Trimming left V 2 bases short and J 8 bases short, with 16 bases between. Germline V CDR1 and CDR2: SGHTS, YDEGEE. The CDR3 nucleotides read TGTGCCAGCAGCTTTTTGAAGGCAGTGAGGGGCTACACCTTC. It is translated as CASSFLKAVRGYTF.

The V call is TRBV11-2, the J call TRBJ2-3, with 16 bases fitting TRBD2. The trim removed 5 bases at V and 5 bases at J, leaving 7 bases unmatched. Germline-derived CDR1 and CDR2 are SGHAT and FQNNGV. CDR3 length: 17 residues. CDR3 in DNA: TGTGCCAGCAGCACTGGGACTAGCGGGGGGGCCGTAGATACGCAGTATTTT. This encodes CASSTGTSGGAVDTQYF.

The J gene is TRBJ2-1, the V gene TRBV25-1, with 9 bases lining up with TRBD2. Germline loops: CDR1 MGHDK, CDR2 SYGVNS. The CDR3 extends over 14 amino acids. V dropped 6 bases and J dropped 4; count of bases not matched to a gene: 4. The CDR3 DNA reads as TGTGCCAGCAGGCTAGCGGGGCGATACAATGAGCAGTTCTTC. This sequence encodes CASRLAGRYNEQFF.

The chain recombines TRBV5-1 with TRBJ2-5, with TRBD2 identical over 10 bases. This CDR3 has 16 residues. Germline V gives CDR1 SGHRS, CDR2 YFSETQ. J gave up 2 bases and V 0 bases, and 4 bases lay outside the gene matches. This chain's CDR3 is CASSLASGGWQETQYF. CDR3 in DNA: TGCGCCAGCAGCTTGGCTAGCGGGGGTTGGCAAGAGACCCAGTACTTC. Based on the CDR3 plus reference TRBV5-1 and TRBJ2-5, the full variable domain is KAGVTQTPRYLIKTRGQQVTLSCSPISGHRSVSWYQQTPGQGLQFLFEYFSETQRNKGNFPGRFSGRQFSNSRSEMNVSTLELGDSALYLCASSLASGGWQETQYFGPGTRLLVL.

This clone was detected a few times. V usage is TRBV5-1 and J usage is TRBJ1-6, with D possibly being TRBD1 (6 bases). Trimming removed 4 bases at V and 8 bases at J, with 13 bases between. The CDR3 is made up of 14 amino acids. Germline CDR1 and CDR2: SGHRS and YFSETQ. In DNA form, the CDR3 reads TGCGCCAGCAGCCCAATGGACAGCTATTCACCCCTCCACTTT. Translation: CASSPMDSYSPLHF. Full variable domain (remainder filled in from reference TRBV5-1 and TRBJ1-6): KAGVTQTPRYLIKTRGQQVTLSCSPISGHRSVSWYQQTPGQGLQFLFEYFSETQRNKGNFPGRFSGRQFSNSRSEMNVSTLELGDSALYLCASSPMDSYSPLHFGNGTRLTVT.

The V call is TRBV6-5, the J call TRBJ1-5; no clear D gene. The V and J ends lost 0 bases and 9 bases respectively, with 15 bases between them. The CDR3 is 15 residues long. From germline, CDR1 is MNHEY and CDR2 SVGAGI. The CDR3 nucleotides are TGTGCCAGCAGTTACTCCGGGAGTCCAAATACGCCCCAGCATTTT. Protein: CASSYSGSPNTPQHF.

The genes are TRBV29-1 and TRBJ2-3; D unresolved. Germline CDR1 and CDR2: SQVTM and ANQGSEA. V shed 4 bases and J shed 0 bases, with 5 bases lying between them. This CDR3 comprises 12 residues. The CDR3 coding sequence is TGCAGCGTTGGGGCAAGCACAGATACGCAGTATTTT. This translates into CSVGASTDTQYF.